The rows below give T cell receptor beta chains drawn from one sample of a study of patients and donors after allogeneic stem cell transplantation. TCRdb processed the RT-PCR reads anew with MiXCR; each CDR3 protein has one entry. The sample includes more than 850,000 distinct CDR3 sequences, about a sixth of them seen just once. Sequenced: blood, either unsorted or a sorted T cell fraction (not recorded which). The receptors come from a human donor who was either an allogeneic HSCT recipient or a stem cell or donor lymphocyte infusion donor (not recorded which). It is not recorded whose cells these are; they may come from a transplant donor. Each CDR3 is given without its conserved first and last residue. Each record gives: V gene, J gene, CDR3 protein.

TRBV12-3/TRBV12-4,TRBJ2-3,ASRRDREDTQY
TRBV11-2,TRBJ2-1,ASSLDRGPGTDEQF
TRBV5-6,TRBJ1-1,ASSLGAGGLWNTEAF
TRBV20-1,TRBJ2-1,SAIAGNYNEQF
TRBV29-1,TRBJ2-1,SVRAGGRGEQF
TRBV12-3/TRBV12-4,TRBJ2-7,ASSPGTSVKLAYEQY
TRBV7-3,TRBJ1-1,ASSSNSGLIA
TRBV6-1,TRBJ2-7,ASSLRLAAYEQY
TRBV6-1,TRBJ2-3,ASSVQGNPDTQY
TRBV5-6,TRBJ2-7,ASRYSSGLNLSSYEQY
TRBV7-2,TRBJ1-1,ASSLVRRGNTEAF
TRBV7-9,TRBJ2-7,ASSATGYSYEQY
TRBV29-1,TRBJ2-1,SVEASVNEQF
TRBV6-2/TRBV6-3,TRBJ2-1,ASSNHGESSYNEQF
TRBV10-3,TRBJ2-2,AIRKGVNTGELF
TRBV7-8,TRBJ1-6,ASSLMSWGWSSSPLH
TRBV6-6,TRBJ2-1,ASSLSGGKF
TRBV25-1,TRBJ2-5,ASGGAGRETQY
TRBV12-3/TRBV12-4,TRBJ2-3,ASSPSGRKTDTQY
TRBV7-3,TRBJ2-7,ASSSRNRGEQY
TRBV10-3,TRBJ2-3,AIMRAWEDTQY
TRBV5-1,TRBJ2-2,ASSPAPQREGRTGELF
TRBV2,TRBJ1-5,ASSQTDRGEKPQH
TRBV15,TRBJ2-1,ATSRDGTSGYNEQF
TRBV24-1,TRBJ2-1,ATSGGWVGNEQF
TRBV12-3/TRBV12-4,TRBJ2-1,ASSLSKRECEQF